This TCR beta chain was captured in a study of shared clonotypes between healthy human individuals. To note about this clone: The antigen remains unidentified.

Some clones are missing from TCRdb's copy, which holds only in-frame ones; the method was immunoSEQ multiplex PCR. The data show 2 million to 2.5 million clones, with around 95% seen just once and roughly 0.13% held by the top ten. The germline CDR1 and CDR2 sequences are LNHDA and SQIVND (reference sequence). This CDR3 has 14 residues. Germline trimming cut 8 bases from V and 8 bases from J; bases unmatched to any gene: 10. Study conclusions and caveats: Memory subsets generally showed lower estimated richness than naive subsets.

The TCR was taken from a man younger than 35 in good health. Sequenced material: naive CD4+ T cells sorted from blood. Indicated subset: CD45RA+ positively selected. This sequence joins TRBV19 and TRBJ2-1; 9 positions match TRBD1. CDR3 DNA: TGTGCCAGTGGTCGGGACAGGGATGTCTATGAGCAGTTCTTC. This gives the protein CASGRDRDVYEQFF.